This TCR beta chain was sequenced in a study of identical twins. TCRdb processed the 5' RACE reads anew with MiXCR; each CDR3 protein has one entry. The sample holds 200,000 to 300,000 distinct CDR3 sequences; around 7.6% are singletons and the top ten take over 5%. V gave up 8 bases and J gave up 5 bases, with 16 bases separating them. CDR1 is SEHNR and CDR2 is FQNEAQ in the germline V gene (reference sequence). The CDR3 spans 13 residues. This same sample was also part of a study on yellow fever vaccine responses in identical twins.

The genes are TRBV7-9 and TRBJ2-7, with unresolved D. The TCR originated in a woman in her late teens or twenties in good health. Sequencing was carried out using CD8+ T cells sorted from blood. CDR3 sequence (DNA): TGTGCCAGCGCTTTTACGTACACCCACGAGCAGTACTTC. This encodes CASAFTYTHEQYF.